These 10 T cell receptor beta chains came from one sample sequenced in a study of identical twins. TCRdb ran MiXCR on the 5' RACE reads and lists one entry per CDR3 protein. The data show some 710,000 distinct CDR3 sequences, with 5.5% to 6.5% seen just once and 1.5% to 2% held by the top ten. Sequencing input: naive T cells sorted from blood. All receptors derive from a young man in good health.

In its sample, this clonotype was seen many times. This chain uses TRBV12-3 or TRBV12-4 with TRBJ2-1; 7 positions agree with TRBD2. CDR3 size: 13 residues. With V trimmed by 8 bases and J by 2 bases, 3 bases remained unmatched. The CDR3 nucleotides read TGTGCCAGCTGGGGGGGACCCTACAATGAGCAGTTCTTC. As protein: CASWGGPYNEQFF.

This clonotype was counted at least ten times. The V gene is TRBV24-1, the J gene TRBJ1-5; a possible D gene is TRBD1 (5 bases). The V and J ends lost 4 bases and 5 bases respectively, with 11 bases between them. The CDR3 loop spans 14 amino acids. The germline CDR1 and CDR2 sequences are KGHDR and SFDVKD. CDR3 nucleotides: TGTGCCACCAGTGAGACAGCCGAATATCAGCCCCAGCATTTT. This sequence encodes CATSETAEYQPQHF.

CDR3 region: CASSFTGGRMYEQYV. In nucleotides, the CDR3 is TGTGCCAGCAGCTTTACTGGCGGGAGAATGTACGAGCAGTACGTC. The gene calls are TRBV5-5 and TRBJ2-7; 7 positions match TRBD2. Germline V CDR1 and CDR2: SGHKS, YYEKEE (reference sequence). This CDR3 comprises 15 residues. V shed 2 bases, J shed 4 bases, and the junction held 9 bases outside the gene matches.

This clonotype was detected many times. V and J are TRBV20-1 and TRBJ1-1; tentative D call: TRBD1 (6 bases). The CDR3 length is 13 residues. Per the germline V gene, CDR1 is DFQATT and CDR2 is SNEGSKA (reference sequence). V was pared by 8 bases and J by 10 bases, with 23 bases between. The CDR3 coding sequence is TGCAGTCCAGGCGGCGGGGGCTCCTTTGTAGCTTTCTTT. It is translated as CSPGGGGSFVAFF.

Ten or more counts support this clonotype. The V and J genes are TRBV25-1 and TRBJ1-2, with unresolved D. The CDR3 has 12 residues. Trimming took 2 bases from V and 7 from J, leaving 8 bases between them. Germline V gives CDR1 MGHDK, CDR2 SYGVNS. Here the CDR3 reads CASSEPRSGYTF. CDR3 bases: TGTGCCAGCAGTGAACCCAGGAGTGGCTACACCTTC.

For this clonotype: An end of the junction differs from the germline gene, which may be a read error. The chain couples TRBV12-3 or TRBV12-4 to TRBJ2-1; D not resolved. The length of the CDR3 is 15 residues. CDR3 sequence: CASSFGESSYNEQLF. The CDR3 DNA sequence: TGTGCCAGCAGTTTCGGCGAAAGCTCCTACAATGAGCAGTTGTTC.

CDR3 DNA: TGCAGTGCTAGCCGGTTTGAGTCGGGACAAGAGACCCAGTACTTC. Encoded protein: CSASRFESGQETQYF. The gene calls are TRBV20-1 and TRBJ2-5, with D perhaps TRBD2 (5 bases). The V gene's germline CDR1 is DFQATT and CDR2 SNEGSKA (reference sequence). The CDR3 sequence is 15 residues long. V dropped 3 bases and J dropped 2 bases, with 16 bases sitting between them.

This clonotype was counted at least ten times. The chain combines TRBV29-1 with TRBJ2-2, with D tentatively TRBD2 (6 bases). The CDR3 runs 14 residues. CDR1 and CDR2 from the germline V gene are SQVTM and ANQGSEA. Between the trimmed V and J ends, which lost 4 bases and 1 base, there was a span of 10 bases. Here the CDR3 DNA reads TGCAGCGTTGTTATAGCGGTGAACACCGGGGAGCTGTTTTTT. The encoded protein is CSVVIAVNTGELFF.

This clonotype was detected ten times or more. The rearrangement joins TRBV20-1 to TRBJ1-3; D not resolved. Germline V gene lookup returns CDR1 DFQATT and CDR2 SNEGSKA (reference sequence). This CDR3 has 13 amino acids. The germline V and J ends were trimmed by 5 bases and 0 bases, with 8 bases remaining between them. CDR3 sequence (DNA): TGCAGTGCTGTCCGGGCCTCTGGAAACACCATATATTTT. Its translation is CSAVRASGNTIYF.

The V gene is TRBV11-2, the J gene TRBJ1-5; 7 bases align to TRBD1. This CDR3 contains 14 residues. V gave up 5 bases and J gave up 7 bases; unmatched junction bases: 8. Germline CDR1 and CDR2: SGHAT and FQNNGV. CDR3 sequence (DNA): TGTGCCAGCAGCGTGGGGACAGTCGGACAGCCCCAGCATTTT. Its translation is CASSVGTVGQPQHF.